These 21 T cell receptor beta chains share one sample of origin, sequenced in a study of T cell responses to AZD1222 COVID-19 vaccine. Here immunoSEQ multiplex PCR was the method, and the copy in TCRdb shows in-frame clones only, minus some. The sample consists of approximately 100,000 clones, around 90% of them appearing once. The sequencing used peripheral blood, collected on day 0 of AZD1222 vaccination. The receptor set was obtained from an adult in good health.

As DNA, the CDR3 is TGCGCCAGCACCCCCGGGACTACTTACTCCTACGAGCAGTACTTC. This translates into CASTPGTTYSYEQYF. The genes are TRBV5-1 and TRBJ2-7; 7 bases fit TRBD2. This CDR3 spans 15 amino acids. Germline V gene lookup returns CDR1 SGHRS and CDR2 YFSETQ. V trimming: 6 bases; J trimming: 0 bases; junction bases outside the gene matches: 9.

This clone appeared once. This chain links TRBV18 with TRBJ2-7, with 9 bases matching TRBD1. The length of the CDR3 is 13 residues. V lost 4 bases to trimming and J lost 5 bases; unmatched junction nucleotides: 3. In germline, CDR1 is KGHSH, CDR2 LQKENI. DNA for the CDR3: TGTGCCAGCTCACGGACAGGGGTCAACGAGCAGTACTTC. It specifies CASSRTGVNEQYF.

The chain recombines TRBV2 with TRBJ2-1, with TRBD2 identical over 9 bases. Trimming took 2 bases from V and 0 from J; bases not matched to a gene: 17. From germline, CDR1 is SNHLY and CDR2 FYNNEI. This CDR3 is built from 21 residues. CDR3 residues: CASSEWSGRFWRPSSYNEQFF. CDR3 coding DNA: TGTGCCAGCAGTGAATGGAGCGGGAGGTTCTGGCGTCCAAGCTCCTACAATGAGCAGTTCTTC.

The rearrangement links TRBV7-9 to TRBJ1-2; the D is unclear. CDR1 SEHNR and CDR2 FQNEAQ come from the germline V gene (reference sequence). Trimming removed 4 bases from V and 6 bases from J, with 9 bases in between. This CDR3 is 12 amino acids long. CDR3 DNA sequence: TGTGCCAGCAGCTCGGCCGCGGATGGCTACACCTTC. This sequence encodes CASSSAADGYTF.

The gene calls are TRBV4-1 and TRBJ2-1; 9 nucleotides match TRBD2. The CDR3 covers 15 residues. After removal of 0 bases from V and 7 bases from J, the junction contained 4 bases not matched to a gene. CDR1 MGHRA and CDR2 YSYEKL come from the germline V gene. The CDR3 nucleotides are TGCGCCAGCAGCCAAGAGGCTAGCGGGGTGAATGAGCAGTTCTTC. This sequence encodes CASSQEASGVNEQFF.

J is TRBJ1-6 and V is TRBV19, with 7 bases matching TRBD1. Trimming took 3 bases from V and 6 from J; bases not matched to a gene: 5. Germline CDR1 LNHDA, CDR2 SQIVND (reference sequence). This CDR3 is built from 15 residues. The chain's CDR3 is CASSIPAGGNSPLHF. Written as DNA, the CDR3 is TGTGCCAGTAGTATCCCGGCAGGGGGTAATTCACCCCTCCACTTT.

The chain has TRBV19 and TRBJ1-3; tentative D call: TRBD1 (5 bases). Germline-derived CDR1 and CDR2 are LNHDA and SQIVND (reference sequence). This CDR3 comprises 14 residues. The germline V and J ends were trimmed by 7 bases and 3 bases, with 13 bases remaining between them. CDR3: CASIAGQNGNTIYF. CDR3 nucleotide sequence: TGTGCCAGTATAGCAGGGCAGAATGGAAACACCATATATTTT.

The chain links TRBV2 to TRBJ1-1; tentative D call: TRBD1 (5 bases). This CDR3 has 11 residues. Looked up from germline, CDR1 is SNHLY and CDR2 is FYNNEI. V shed 8 bases and J shed 3 bases, with 7 bases lying between them. The CDR3 bases are TGTGCCAGCGCGGGACACACTGAAGCTTTCTTT. It codes for CASAGHTEAFF.

The gene calls are TRBV11-2 and TRBJ2-7; maybe TRBD2 (6 bases). The CDR3 is 16 amino acids. CDR1 SGHAT and CDR2 FQNNGV come from the germline V gene. V was pared by 4 bases and J by 3 bases, with 19 bases between. The CDR3 DNA reads as TGTGCCAGCAGCTCTGGCGGAGGGTCAAAAAACTACGAGCAGTACTTC. Residues: CASSSGGGSKNYEQYF.

The chain carries TRBV7-8 and TRBJ2-5; D is unresolved. This CDR3 comprises 14 residues. Germline V gene lookup returns CDR1 SGHVS and CDR2 FQNEAQ. V shed 5 bases and J shed 4 bases, with 14 bases lying between them. The CDR3 loop reads CASSKTEISETQYF. The CDR3 DNA reads as TGTGCCAGCAGCAAAACAGAGATCTCAGAGACCCAGTACTTC.

The sample holds one count of this clone. The chain's CDR3 is CASRDSDRGLIEQYF. The CDR3 region has the DNA TGTGCCAGCAGAGACTCGGACAGGGGGTTGATCGAGCAGTACTTC. The chain links TRBV6-5 to TRBJ2-7; 10 positions agree with TRBD1. The V gene end was trimmed by 6 bases and the J gene end by 6 bases; junction bases not matched to a gene: 11. Germline CDR1 and CDR2: MNHEY and SVGAGI. The CDR3 totals 15 residues.

This chain joins TRBV6-5 and TRBJ2-2; D remains ambiguous. Germline V CDR1 and CDR2: MNHEY, SVGAGI. The CDR3 covers 13 residues. V was trimmed by 7 bases and J by 3 bases, leaving 9 bases between them. The CDR3 DNA follows: TGTGCCAGCACAAAACCTCACACCGGGGAGCTGTTTTTT. It yields the protein CASTKPHTGELFF.

The chain employs TRBV19 and TRBJ1-1, with TRBD1 matching 9 bases. The germline V gene has CDR1 LNHDA and CDR2 SQIVND (reference sequence). CDR3 size: 13 residues. J gave up 7 bases and V 6 bases, and 6 bases lay outside the gene matches. The CDR3 here is CASRYRGQGEAFF. DNA of the CDR3: TGTGCCAGTAGATACAGGGGGCAGGGTGAAGCTTTCTTT.

This chain links TRBV18 with TRBJ1-4; D is unclear. This CDR3 is built from 15 residues. V shed 6 bases and J shed 6 bases, with 17 bases lying between them. CDR1 is KGHSH and CDR2 is LQKENI in the germline V gene. Written as DNA, the CDR3 is TGTGCCAGCTCGCGACTCCGGGATACCCATGAAAAACTGTTTTTT. Its protein product is CASSRLRDTHEKLFF.

The CDR3 sequence: CASSLNGLISGNTIYF. For the CDR3, the DNA is TGCGCCAGCAGCTTGAACGGACTCATCTCTGGAAACACCATATATTTT. The chain links TRBV5-1 to TRBJ1-3; D remains ambiguous. Trimming removed 1 base at V and 0 bases at J, with 11 bases between. Per the germline V gene, CDR1 is SGHRS and CDR2 is YFSETQ. The CDR3 consists of 16 residues.

V is TRBV7-9 and J is TRBJ2-5, with D unclear. The CDR3 has 15 amino acids. Germline assignment: CDR1 SEHNR and CDR2 FQNEAQ (reference sequence). V lost 1 base, J lost 4 bases, and 13 bases lay in between. This CDR3 reads CASSLGGSGLETQYF. The CDR3 DNA reads TGTGCCAGCAGCTTAGGGGGATCGGGCCTAGAGACCCAGTACTTC.

The chain uses TRBV2 and TRBJ2-7; D is unclear. Germline assignment: CDR1 SNHLY and CDR2 FYNNEI. The germline V and J ends were trimmed by 5 bases and 3 bases, with 2 bases remaining between them. The CDR3 is made up of 10 amino acids. The CDR3 protein is CASSYYEQYF. Written as DNA, the CDR3 is TGTGCCAGCAGTTACTACGAGCAGTACTTC.

This clone has a single count. This rearrangement joins TRBV7-9 to TRBJ2-1; D gene unclear. Trimming stripped 1 base from V and 8 bases from J, with 3 bases between. The CDR3 is 11 residues long. Per the germline V gene, CDR1 is SEHNR and CDR2 is FQNEAQ (reference sequence). For the CDR3, the DNA is TGTGCCAGCAGCTTAGAGTATGAGCAGTTCTTC. It yields the protein CASSLEYEQFF.

The chain has TRBV29-1 and TRBJ1-5, with D possibly being TRBD1 (5 bases). CDR3 size: 13 residues. V was shortened by 4 bases and J by 3 bases, with 10 bases between the two germline ends. Germline values: CDR1 SQVTM, CDR2 ANQGSEA. CDR3 protein: CSVGQGINQPQHF. CDR3 bases: TGCAGCGTTGGGCAGGGAATCAATCAGCCCCAGCATTTT.

Concerning this clone: Within the sample, other DNA sequences also encode this same CDR3. This chain connects TRBV5-1 to TRBJ1-5; D perhaps matches TRBD1 (6 bases). Germline V gene sequence: CDR1 SGHRS, CDR2 YFSETQ. V lost 4 bases and J 6 bases, leaving 11 bases between the germline ends. The CDR3 loop spans 13 amino acids. This chain's CDR3 is CASSLQGGQPQHF. The DNA for the CDR3 is TGCGCCAGCAGCCTACAGGGTGGTCAGCCCCAGCATTTT.

The chain employs TRBV24-1 and TRBJ2-3; D remains ambiguous. The CDR3 runs to 13 residues. Germline V gene sequence: CDR1 KGHDR, CDR2 SFDVKD. The V end was cut by 3 bases, the J end by 2 bases, with 5 bases between. The CDR3 region has the DNA TGTGCCACCAGTGATCAAAACACAGATACGCAGTATTTT. Protein: CATSDQNTDTQYF.